Shown below are 5 T cell receptor beta chains from a single sample sequenced in a study of blood T cell repertoires in COVID-19. Data came from immunoSEQ multiplex PCR; TCRdb stores just in-frame clones and leaves some out. The table has 250,000 or so clones, approximately 82% seen once. Source material: peripheral blood. Receptor source: a woman older than 75 with acute or convalescent COVID-19.

This clone has a single count. The chain links TRBV28 to TRBJ1-2; D is unclear. The CDR3 consists of 13 residues. Per the germline V gene, CDR1 is MDHEN and CDR2 is SYDVKM. V was clipped by 2 bases and J by 5 bases, with 9 bases between them. CDR3 nucleotide sequence: TGTGCCAGCAGTTTACTTGGCTTATATGGCTACACCTTC. Translating gives CASSLLGLYGYTF.

The rearrangement links TRBV15 to TRBJ1-1; 10 nucleotides align to TRBD1. With 4 bases clipped from V and 2 bases from J, the junction kept 7 bases outside the gene matches. The germline gives CDR1 LNHNV, CDR2 YYDKDF (reference sequence). The CDR3 sequence is 16 residues long. DNA for the CDR3: TGTGCCACCAGCAAGGACAGGGGGGGACTTAACACTGAAGCTTTCTTT. It codes for CATSKDRGGLNTEAFF.

This clone was counted only a few times. The chain employs TRBV7-9 and TRBJ1-2; possibly TRBD1 for D (5 bases). This CDR3 is built from 14 residues. Trimming stripped 4 bases from V and 7 bases from J, with 16 bases between. CDR1 is SEHNR and CDR2 is FQNEAQ in the germline V gene (reference sequence). CDR3 loop: CASSSTGLDGGYTF. CDR3 in DNA: TGTGCCAGCAGCTCCACGGGACTTGATGGTGGCTACACCTTC.

In nucleotides, the CDR3 is TGTGCCAGCAGTCGCGGACAGGGGGCAAATTCACCCCTCCACTTT. Translation gives CASSRGQGANSPLHF. The chain combines TRBV28 with TRBJ1-6; 11 bases agree with TRBD1. The ends lost 5 bases at V and 7 bases at J; junction bases unmatched: 4. Germline V lookup: CDR1 MDHEN, CDR2 SYDVKM. The CDR3 is 15 amino acids.

The chain combines TRBV7-8 with TRBJ1-2; 8 bases align to TRBD1. Germline CDR1 and CDR2: SGHVS and FQNEAQ. The J segment lost 2 bases and the V segment lost 1 base, leaving 3 bases of the junction unmatched. The CDR3 length is 15 residues. In DNA, the CDR3 is TGTGCCAGCAGCTTAGGGCCAGGGGGCAACTATGGCTACACCTTC. Its protein is CASSLGPGGNYGYTF.